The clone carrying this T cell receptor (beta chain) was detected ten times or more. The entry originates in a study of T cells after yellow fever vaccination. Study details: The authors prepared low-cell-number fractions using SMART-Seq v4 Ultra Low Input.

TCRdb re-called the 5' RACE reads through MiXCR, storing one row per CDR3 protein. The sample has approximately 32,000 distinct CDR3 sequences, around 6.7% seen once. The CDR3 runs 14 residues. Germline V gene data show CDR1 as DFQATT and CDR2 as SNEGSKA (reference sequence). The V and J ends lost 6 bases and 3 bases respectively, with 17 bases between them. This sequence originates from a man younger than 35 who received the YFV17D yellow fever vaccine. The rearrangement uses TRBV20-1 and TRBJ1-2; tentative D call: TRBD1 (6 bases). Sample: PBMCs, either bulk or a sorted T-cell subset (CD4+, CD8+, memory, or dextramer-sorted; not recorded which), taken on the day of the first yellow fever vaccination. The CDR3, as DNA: TGCAGTGCCCTGTGGGGGGACAAGTACTATGGCTACACCTTC. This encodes CSALWGDKYYGYTF.